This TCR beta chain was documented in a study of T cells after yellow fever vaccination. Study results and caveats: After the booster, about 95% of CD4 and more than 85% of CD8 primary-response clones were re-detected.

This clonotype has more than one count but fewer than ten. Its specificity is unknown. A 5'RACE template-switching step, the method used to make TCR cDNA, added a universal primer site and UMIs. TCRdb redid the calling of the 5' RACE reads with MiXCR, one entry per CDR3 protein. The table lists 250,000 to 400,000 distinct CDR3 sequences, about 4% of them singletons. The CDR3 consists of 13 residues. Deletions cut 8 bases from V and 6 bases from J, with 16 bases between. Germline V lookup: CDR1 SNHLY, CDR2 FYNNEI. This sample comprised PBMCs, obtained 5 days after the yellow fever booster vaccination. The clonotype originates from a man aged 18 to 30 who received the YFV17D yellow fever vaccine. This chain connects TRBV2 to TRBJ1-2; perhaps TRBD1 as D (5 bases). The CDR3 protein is CASWKLPGDGYTF. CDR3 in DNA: TGTGCCAGCTGGAAGTTGCCGGGGGATGGCTACACCTTC.